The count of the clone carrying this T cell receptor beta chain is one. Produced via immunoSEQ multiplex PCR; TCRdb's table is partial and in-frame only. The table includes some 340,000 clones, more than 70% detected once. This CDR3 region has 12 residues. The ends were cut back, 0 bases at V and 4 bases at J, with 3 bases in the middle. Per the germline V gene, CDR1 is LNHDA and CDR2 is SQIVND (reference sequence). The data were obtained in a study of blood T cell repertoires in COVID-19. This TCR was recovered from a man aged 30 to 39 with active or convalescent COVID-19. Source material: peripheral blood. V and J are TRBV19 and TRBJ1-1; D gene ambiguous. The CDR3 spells CASSIDSTEAFF. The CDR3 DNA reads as TGTGCCAGTAGTATAGACTCCACTGAAGCTTTCTTT.